This T cell receptor (beta chain) was sequenced during a study of radiotherapy plus CTLA-4 blockade in lung cancer. The wider study: Objective responses emerged in about 20% of patients, and 25% to 40% attained disease control. Findings and limits, study-wide: Clones of tumor-derived TCRs expanded in blood after radiotherapy plus ipilimumab. The best prediction of response reportedly came from early blood T cell clone dynamics, with interferon-beta.

Sequencing used immunoSEQ multiplex PCR; TCRdb keeps in-frame clones, though not all of them. This sample has about 66,000 clones, with over 80% found just once. A word on this clone: Its antigen is as yet unknown.

Germline V gene data show CDR1 as MNHEY and CDR2 as SVGAGI. V gave up 5 bases and J gave up 10 bases, with 20 bases separating them. This CDR3 is built from 14 residues. This TCR came from a human donor with non-small cell lung cancer who had a partial response to radiotherapy plus ipilimumab. The chain joins TRBV6-5 to TRBJ1-1, with a weak D call TRBD1 (5 bases). This specimen consisted of peripheral blood, obtained from a patient treated with radiotherapy plus ipilimumab. DNA for the CDR3: TGTGCCAGCAGTCGAAACCGGGACTCCCGGACAGCTTTCTTT. It specifies CASSRNRDSRTAFF.